The 21 T cell receptor beta chains given below trace back to one sample, sequenced in a study of cytomegalovirus exposure and HLA in healthy donors. 60 Vbeta and 13 Jbeta primers were used in PCR. Profiling relied on immunoSEQ multiplex PCR, and the TCRdb table lists in-frame clones only, not all of them. This table has about 40,000 clones, roughly 60% appearing once. What was sequenced was PBMCs. Source of these receptors: a man aged 55-75 years in good health and CMV-seropositive.

The sample holds a few counts of this clone. The chain couples TRBV4-3 to TRBJ2-7; D is ambiguous. In germline, CDR1 is LGHNA, CDR2 YSLEER. The ends were cut back, 1 base at V and 2 bases at J, with 15 bases in the middle. This CDR3 is 16 amino acids long. CDR3 nucleotide sequence: TGCGCCAGCAGCCAAGCAGTGGTAGCAGACCCCTACGAGCAGTACTTC. This sequence encodes CASSQAVVADPYEQYF.

The rearrangement joins TRBV10-2 to TRBJ1-5; 8 nucleotides line up with TRBD1. Germline V gives CDR1 WSHSY, CDR2 SAAADI. J was trimmed by 6 bases and V by 6 bases; bases with no gene match: 7. The CDR3 covers 14 residues. The CDR3 sequence is CASRPSGGGQPQHF. The CDR3 DNA is TGCGCCAGCAGGCCCTCAGGGGGCGGTCAGCCCCAGCATTTT.

The chain is built from TRBV29-1 and TRBJ1-1; D is possibly TRBD1 (6 bases). The CDR3 is 14 amino acids. Trimming stripped 7 bases from V and 1 base from J, with 16 bases between. CDR1 is SQVTM and CDR2 is ANQGSEA in the germline V gene. In DNA form, the CDR3 reads TGCAGCGGCCGGGAGGACAGCGCGAACACTGAAGCTTTCTTT. This gives the protein CSGREDSANTEAFF.

This chain connects TRBV7-2 to TRBJ2-7; 11 bases agree with TRBD1. Trimming removed 3 bases from V and 0 bases from J; junction bases left unmatched: 13. The CDR3 runs to 19 residues. Germline lookup yields CDR1 SGHTA and CDR2 FQGNSA. The CDR3 DNA follows: TGTGCCAGCAGCTTTACCGGGACAGGGGGTCTAAGGAGCTCCTACGAGCAGTACTTC. Protein product: CASSFTGTGGLRSSYEQYF.

This chain joins TRBV4-1 and TRBJ2-7; 10 bases match TRBD2. Germline lookup yields CDR1 MGHRA and CDR2 YSYEKL. The CDR3 consists of 18 residues. V trimming: 1 base; J trimming: 3 bases; junction bases outside the gene matches: 12. The CDR3 nucleotides are TGCGCCAGCAGCCAAGCCCCTTCCGGACTAGCGGTTCGCTACGAGCAGTACTTC. Translated: CASSQAPSGLAVRYEQYF.

V usage is TRBV28 and J usage is TRBJ1-3; no definite D call. The length of the CDR3 is 15 residues. The V and J ends lost 5 bases and 4 bases respectively, with 15 bases between them. Germline V gene lookup returns CDR1 MDHEN and CDR2 SYDVKM. CDR3 nucleotides: TGTGCCAGCAGTCCTGGGGAGGTGGGGGGAAACACCATATATTTT. Amino acids: CASSPGEVGGNTIYF. Together with reference TRBV28 and TRBJ1-3, the CDR3 gives the full variable domain: DVKVTQSSRYLVKRTGEKVFLECVQDMDHENMFWYRQDPGLGLRLIYFSYDVKMKEKGDIPEGYSVSREKKERFSLILESASTNQTSMYLCASSPGEVGGNTIYFGEGSWLTVV.

The chain carries TRBV11-2 and TRBJ1-1; D is possibly TRBD1 (5 bases). There are 15 residues in the CDR3. Germline V gene lookup returns CDR1 SGHAT and CDR2 FQNNGV. Deletions cut 6 bases from V and 5 bases from J, with 19 bases between. CDR3 residues: CASRRGALVGTEAFF. The CDR3 nucleotides are TGTGCCAGCAGGCGCGGGGCCCTCGTTGGGACTGAAGCTTTCTTT.

The V call is TRBV9, the J call TRBJ2-4; 9 nucleotides match TRBD2. Germline assignment: CDR1 SGDLS and CDR2 YYNGEE. Unmatched junction bases numbered 8, after V lost 2 bases and J lost 8 bases. This CDR3 has 15 residues. The CDR3 spells CASSVGGTSLDIQYF. The CDR3 DNA reads as TGTGCCAGCAGCGTTGGGGGGACTAGCTTGGACATTCAGTACTTC. Looking up the rest from reference TRBV9 and TRBJ2-4 gives the full variable domain: DSGVTQTPKHLITATGQRVTLRCSPRSGDLSVYWYQQSLDQGLQFLIQYYNGEERAKGNILERFSAQQFPDLHSELNLSSLELGDSALYFCASSVGGTSLDIQYFGAGTRLSVL.

In its sample, this clone was seen a few times. The J gene is TRBJ2-1, the V gene TRBV28, with 9 bases identical to TRBD1. CDR3 length: 16 residues. The V gene's germline CDR1 is MDHEN and CDR2 SYDVKM. The trim removed 5 bases at V and 5 bases at J, leaving 10 bases unmatched. The CDR3 nucleotides are TGTGCCAGCAGTCTCTACGGACAGGGGAACGACAATGAGCAGTTCTTC. Translation gives CASSLYGQGNDNEQFF.

This chain links TRBV13 with TRBJ2-5; no clear D gene. V lost 2 bases and J lost 5, with 9 bases in between. CDR1 PRHDT and CDR2 FYEKMQ come from the germline V gene (reference sequence). The CDR3 runs to 13 residues. In DNA form, the CDR3 reads TGTGCCAGCAGCTTAACAGATGGGGAGACCCAGTACTTC. The encoded protein is CASSLTDGETQYF.

The chain recombines TRBV7-9 with TRBJ2-1; 9 positions agree with TRBD2. There are 14 residues in the CDR3. CDR1 and CDR2 from the germline V gene are SEHNR and FQNEAQ (reference sequence). The J segment lost 6 bases and the V segment lost 7 bases, leaving 7 bases of the junction unmatched. CDR3 sequence (DNA): TGTGCCAGCAACCGGGGGACTAGCATCAATGAGCAGTTCTTC. It codes for CASNRGTSINEQFF.

The J gene is TRBJ1-4, the V gene TRBV29-1, with D maybe TRBD1 (5 bases). V was shortened by 2 bases and J by 8 bases, with 9 bases between the two germline ends. The germline CDR1 and CDR2 sequences are SQVTM and ANQGSEA. This CDR3 is built from 12 residues. The CDR3: CSVELGQEKLFF. CDR3 sequence (DNA): TGCAGCGTTGAATTGGGGCAGGAAAAACTGTTTTTT.

This clone was seen just once. Other DNA sequences of this sample code for an identical CDR3. This chain uses TRBV7-6 with TRBJ2-5; 9 positions agree with TRBD1. CDR3 length equals 14 residues. The trim removed 1 base at V and 3 bases at J, leaving 0 bases unmatched. Germline V CDR1 and CDR2: SGHVS, FNYEAQ. The CDR3 loop reads CASSLGQGEETQYF. CDR3 DNA sequence: TGTGCCAGCAGCTTAGGACAGGGGGAAGAGACCCAGTACTTC.

This clone appeared a few times. The rearrangement links TRBV6-5 to TRBJ1-2; 10 bases match TRBD1. The junction had 6 bases not matched to a gene; V was cut back by 1 base and J by 4 bases. There are 16 residues in the CDR3. CDR1 and CDR2 (germline): MNHEY, SVGAGI. The CDR3, as DNA: TGTGCCAGCAGTTACTTACGGACAGGGGGGAGCTATGGCTACACCTTC. Protein sequence: CASSYLRTGGSYGYTF.

CDR3 nucleotide sequence: TGTGCCAGCAGTACCTCTAGCGGACCTACCTACGAGCAGTACTTC. Amino acid sequence: CASSTSSGPTYEQYF. The V call is TRBV28, the J call TRBJ2-7; 7 bases map to TRBD2. In germline, CDR1 is MDHEN, CDR2 SYDVKM. This CDR3 comprises 15 residues. V was clipped by 5 bases and J by 2 bases; unmatched bases: 9.

The rearrangement uses TRBV6-5 and TRBJ2-6; possible D gene TRBD2, 5 bases. V lost 6 bases and J 0 bases, leaving 6 bases between the germline ends. The CDR3 spans 14 residues. CDR1 is MNHEY and CDR2 is SVGAGI in the germline V gene. CDR3 DNA sequence: TGTGCCAGCAGAGGGAGCTCTGGGGCCAACGTCCTGACTTTC. Protein: CASRGSSGANVLTF.

The chain links TRBV1 to TRBJ2-3; the table gives TRBD2 as D, unverified against the DNA. TRBV1 is flagged as a pseudogene. The CDR3 has 15 residues. The CDR3 loop reads CTSSLLAGSTDTQYF. The CDR3 DNA is TGCACCAGCAGCTTGCTAGCGGGCAGCACAGATACGCAGTATTTT.

This chain connects TRBV6-1 to TRBJ1-5; D might be TRBD1 (5 bases). V lost 6 bases and J 2 bases, leaving 14 bases between the germline ends. The CDR3 sequence is 15 residues long. Germline assignment: CDR1 MNHNS and CDR2 SASEGT. The CDR3 nucleotides read TGTGCCAGCAGCCCCGTGCGGGGGGGCAATCAGCCCCAGCATTTT. It codes for CASSPVRGGNQPQHF.

The chain uses TRBV30 and TRBJ1-1, with D possibly being TRBD1 (5 bases). V lost 3 bases and J 5 bases, leaving 13 bases between the germline ends. This CDR3 has 13 residues. Per the germline V gene, CDR1 is GTSNPN and CDR2 is SVGIG (reference sequence). This chain's CDR3 is CAWSPWGGTEAFF. The CDR3 nucleotides are TGTGCCTGGAGCCCCTGGGGGGGAACTGAAGCTTTCTTT.

With respect to this clone: A junction boundary mismatches the germline segment, possibly from a read error. V usage is TRBV11-3 and J usage is TRBJ2-5, with TRBD1 matching over 7 bases. TRBJ2-7 matches the DNA end more closely, so the J call is doubtful. CDR3 length: 14 residues. Germline assignment: CDR1 SGHNT and CDR2 YENEEA. CDR3 coding DNA: TGCGCGGACCGGGCGAGGGACAGCTCCTACGAGCAGTACTTC. It translates to CADRARDSSYEQYF.

V and J are TRBV7-9 and TRBJ1-1; D is ambiguous. The CDR3 length is 15 residues. Germline CDR1 and CDR2: SEHNR and FQNEAQ (reference sequence). V lost 2 bases, J lost 4 bases, and 14 bases lay in between. CDR3 coding DNA: TGTGCCAGCAGCTTATTTGAGGGAAGGAGCACTGAAGCTTTCTTT. Amino acid sequence: CASSLFEGRSTEAFF.